The 7 T cell receptor beta chains reported below all come from one sample, sequenced in a study of tumor-infiltrating lymphocytes in oesophageal squamous cell carcinoma. Using its own MiXCR run on the PCR reads, TCRdb lists one record per CDR3 protein. The data contain about 24,000 distinct CDR3 sequences, roughly 35% of them singletons. The sequenced material came from esophageal tumor tissue. These receptors were collected from a male donor with esophageal squamous cell carcinoma.

The chain has TRBV7-6 and TRBJ1-2; 9 bases match TRBD1. CDR1 and CDR2 (germline): SGHVS, FNYEAQ. The trim removed 5 bases at V and 6 bases at J, leaving 7 bases unmatched. This CDR3 spans 14 amino acids. CDR3 nucleotide sequence: TGTGCCAGCAGCCCCAGGACAGGGGTTGATGGCTACACCTTC. This translates into CASSPRTGVDGYTF.

This chain links TRBV7-9 with TRBJ1-6; the D is unclear. CDR3 size: 14 residues. Germline-derived CDR1 and CDR2 are SEHNR and FQNEAQ (reference sequence). V lost 7 bases and J 4 bases, leaving 11 bases between the germline ends. CDR3 DNA sequence: TGTGCCAGCAAAGTCTCGGATTATAATTCACCCCTCCACTTT. Amino acid sequence: CASKVSDYNSPLHF.

With respect to this clonotype: The junction does not match germline at one end; this may be a read error. This chain links TRBV10-2 with TRBJ1-6; 7 nucleotides agree with TRBD1. Germline assignment: CDR1 WSHSY and CDR2 SAAADI. This CDR3 has 12 amino acids. The CDR3 DNA follows: TGCGCCGGCAGCTGGGACAGCTACGAGCAGTACTTT. Amino acids: CAGSWDSYEQYF.

The chain has TRBV7-4 and TRBJ2-7; D uncertain. The germline gives CDR1 SGHVT, CDR2 SQSDAQ. The CDR3 is 14 residues long. V lost 5 bases, J lost 1 base, and 12 bases lay in between. The CDR3 DNA reads as TGTGCCAGCAGCCCAGTCTCGCAATCCTACGAGCAGTACTTC. Its translation: CASSPVSQSYEQYF.

This clonotype is judged medium-sized (0.01 to 0.1%). The chain employs TRBV7-2 and TRBJ2-7, with 7 bases fitting TRBD2. This CDR3 is built from 15 residues. Germline V gene lookup returns CDR1 SGHTA and CDR2 FQGNSA. J lost 2 bases, V lost 4 bases, and 8 bases had no gene match. This CDR3 is CASSSAGTTAYEQYF. The CDR3 nucleotides read TGTGCCAGCAGCTCTGCCGGGACTACTGCCTACGAGCAGTACTTC.

V is TRBV11-1 and J is TRBJ2-7; D gene uncertain. The end of the DNA is better explained by TRBJ2-1, so the J call may be wrong. The CDR3 extends over 14 amino acids. Per germline, CDR1 SGHAT and CDR2 FQDESV (reference sequence). CDR3 protein: CASSLGNPTYEQFF. CDR3 coding DNA: TGTGCCAGCAGCTTAGGGAATCCTACCTACGAGCAGTTCTTC.

This chain joins TRBV7-6 and TRBJ2-5; D might be TRBD1 (5 bases). The J call is in doubt because the DNA end fits TRBJ2-7 better. The CDR3 sequence is 13 residues long. Germline CDR1 reads SGHVS; CDR2 reads FNYEAQ. DNA for the CDR3: TGTGCCAGCAGCCCGACAGACCCCTACGAGCAGTACTTC. Protein: CASSPTDPYEQYF.